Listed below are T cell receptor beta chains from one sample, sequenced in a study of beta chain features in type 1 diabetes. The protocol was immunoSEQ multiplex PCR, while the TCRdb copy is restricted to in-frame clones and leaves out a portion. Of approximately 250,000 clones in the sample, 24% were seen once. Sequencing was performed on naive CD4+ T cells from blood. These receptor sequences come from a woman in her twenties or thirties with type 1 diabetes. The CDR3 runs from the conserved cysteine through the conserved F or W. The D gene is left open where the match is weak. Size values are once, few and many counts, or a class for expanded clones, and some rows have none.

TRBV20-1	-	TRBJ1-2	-	CSALVPNSYTF	TGCAGTGCACTAGTTCCGAATAGCTACACCTTC
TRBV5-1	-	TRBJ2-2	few	CASSLEPAGGELFF	TGCGCCAGCAGCTTAGAGCCAGCGGGCGGGGAGCTGTTTTTT
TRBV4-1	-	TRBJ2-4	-	CASSQGLLANIQYF	TGCGCCAGCAGCCAAGGCTTACTAGCAAACATTCAGTACTTC
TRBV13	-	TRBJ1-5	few	CASSLGRQRNQPQHF	TGTGCCAGCAGCTTAGGACGGCAGCGAAATCAGCCCCAGCATTTT
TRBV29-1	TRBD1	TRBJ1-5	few	CSVWTGGGQPQHF	TGCAGCGTTTGGACAGGGGGCGGTCAGCCCCAGCATTTT
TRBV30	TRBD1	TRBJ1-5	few	CASTGTGSGQPQHF	TGTGCCTCGACGGGGACAGGGTCAGGGCAGCCCCAGCATTTT
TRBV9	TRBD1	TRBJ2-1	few	CASSVESGGAEQFF	TGTGCCAGCAGCGTAGAGTCAGGGGGCGCTGAGCAGTTCTTC
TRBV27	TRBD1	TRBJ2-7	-	CASRTGTGGSEQYF	TGTGCCAGCAGAACCGGGACAGGGGGCAGCGAGCAGTACTTC
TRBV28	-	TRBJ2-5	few	CASSLSQVETQYF	TGTGCCAGCAGCCTATCTCAGGTGGAGACCCAGTACTTC
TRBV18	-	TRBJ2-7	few	CASSPGVEEQYF	TGTGCCAGCTCACCCGGGGTGGAGGAGCAGTACTTC